These 15 T cell receptor beta chains were all obtained from the same sample, sequenced in a study of identical twins. Using its own MiXCR run on the 5' RACE reads, TCRdb lists one record per CDR3 protein. The sample yields some 230,000 distinct CDR3 sequences, approximately 7.1% seen once. This same sample was also taken into another study, of T cells expressing NK-cell markers.

The source material was CD8+ T cells sorted from blood. The receptors here all came from a woman aged 18-29 years in good health.

This sequence joins TRBV7-8 and TRBJ2-1, with a possible D match to TRBD2 (6 bases). Germline assignment: CDR1 SGHVS and CDR2 FQNEAQ. The CDR3 extends over 15 amino acids. Between the trimmed V and J ends, which lost 1 base and 7 bases, there was a span of 14 bases. CDR3 sequence reads: CASSLVTGELNEQFF. The CDR3 region has the DNA TGTGCCAGCAGCTTAGTGACGGGGGAGTTAAATGAGCAGTTCTTC.

This clonotype has ten or more counts. This chain joins TRBV12-3 or TRBV12-4 and TRBJ2-7, with 9 bases lining up with TRBD2. CDR3 length: 15 residues. Trimming took 7 bases from V and 4 from J; bases not matched to a gene: 11. The CDR3 bases are TGTGCCAGCATGTTCGGGCGGGAGGGGGATTACGAGCAGTACTTC. Translating gives CASMFGREGDYEQYF.

This rearrangement joins TRBV3-1 to TRBJ2-3, with 7 bases aligning to TRBD1. V lost 2 bases, J lost 1 base, and 12 bases stayed unmatched. CDR1 is LGHDT, CDR2 YNNKEL, per germline (reference sequence). This CDR3 spans 18 amino acids. CDR3 sequence reads: CASSQIFPLGQGTDTQYF. DNA for the CDR3: TGTGCCAGCAGCCAAATTTTTCCGTTAGGACAGGGCACAGATACGCAGTATTTT.

In this sample, this clonotype turned up many times. DNA for the CDR3: TGCGCCAGCAGTGAGGACCTCTACGAGCAGTACTTC. It is translated as CASSEDLYEQYF. J is TRBJ2-7 and V is TRBV10-2; D is unresolved. The germline CDR1 and CDR2 sequences are WSHSY and SAAADI. The CDR3 is 12 residues long. V lost 2 bases and J lost 3, with 5 bases in between.

This clonotype has a count of ten or more. The J gene is TRBJ1-1, the V gene TRBV5-1; D gene uncertain. From germline, CDR1 is SGHRS and CDR2 YFSETQ. The CDR3 is 15 residues long. The germline V and J ends were trimmed by 0 bases and 2 bases, with 11 bases remaining between them. The CDR3 sequence: CASSLAAGPNTEAFF. DNA for the CDR3: TGCGCCAGCAGCTTGGCGGCGGGTCCAAACACTGAAGCTTTCTTT.

This clonotype was found many times. The chain is built from TRBV9 and TRBJ1-1; 7 bases align to TRBD1. Germline CDR1 and CDR2: SGDLS and YYNGEE. The CDR3 runs to 13 residues. Trimming removed 2 bases from V and 6 bases from J; junction bases left unmatched: 4. The CDR3 loop is CASSVTGPAEAFF. The CDR3 nucleotides are TGTGCCAGCAGCGTGACAGGGCCGGCTGAAGCTTTCTTT.

The rearrangement links TRBV3-1 to TRBJ1-1; D call uncertain. Looked up from germline, CDR1 is LGHDT and CDR2 is YNNKEL (reference sequence). The V and J ends lost 1 base and 6 bases respectively, with 15 bases between them. This CDR3 spans 15 amino acids. The CDR3 DNA reads as TGTGCCAGCAGCCAAGCCTCGACGGGGAGACCTGAAGCTTTCTTT. It specifies CASSQASTGRPEAFF.

The sample holds many counts of this clonotype. The rearrangement joins TRBV29-1 to TRBJ2-1, with D tentatively TRBD2 (6 bases). Between the trimmed V and J ends, which lost 1 base and 4 bases, there was a span of 17 bases. Looked up from germline, CDR1 is SQVTM and CDR2 is ANQGSEA. This CDR3 contains 16 residues. CDR3 amino acids: CSVEGSGGLDYNEQFF. For the CDR3, the DNA is TGCAGCGTTGAAGGTAGCGGAGGATTGGATTACAATGAGCAGTTCTTC.

In its sample, this clonotype was seen many times. The chain carries TRBV3-1 and TRBJ2-1; D is uncertain. CDR1 is LGHDT and CDR2 is YNNKEL in the germline V gene (reference sequence). V dropped 4 bases and J dropped 0 bases, with 4 bases sitting between them. This CDR3 contains 13 residues. CDR3 loop: CASSPSSYNEQFF. The CDR3 DNA sequence: TGTGCCAGCAGCCCAAGCTCCTACAATGAGCAGTTCTTC.

The rearrangement joins TRBV4-2 to TRBJ1-2; D is unresolved. The CDR3 contains 11 residues. The V gene lost 0 bases and the J gene lost 8 bases, with 4 bases spanning the gap. The germline gives CDR1 LGHNA, CDR2 YNFKEQ. The CDR3 sequence: CASSQDGGYTF. The CDR3 nucleotides read TGTGCCAGCAGCCAAGATGGCGGCTACACCTTC.

The sample holds a few counts of this clonotype. CDR3 loop: CASSYTPNEQFF. In DNA, the CDR3 is TGTGCCAGCAGCTATACCCCCAATGAGCAGTTCTTC. V gene TRBV11-2 combines with J gene TRBJ2-1; no reliable D call. Germline loops: CDR1 SGHAT, CDR2 FQNNGV. CDR3 size: 12 residues. The germline V and J ends were trimmed by 4 bases and 6 bases, with 7 bases remaining between them.

The sample holds a few counts of this clonotype. The chain employs TRBV9 and TRBJ2-3; D gene uncertain. Germline CDR1 and CDR2: SGDLS and YYNGEE. V gave up 8 bases and J gave up 4 bases, with 2 bases separating them. CDR3 size: 9 residues. This CDR3 is CASSDTQYF. CDR3 bases: TGTGCCAGTTCAGATACGCAGTATTTT.

The chain couples TRBV12-3 or TRBV12-4 to TRBJ1-5, with D unclear. With 3 bases removed from V and 8 bases from J, the gap between germline ends came to 14 bases. The CDR3 is made up of 14 amino acids. CDR3 nucleotides: TGTGCCAGCAGTTTTAGGCTCCTGAAGGAGCCCCAGCATTTT. It specifies CASSFRLLKEPQHF.

A few counts support this clonotype. The rearrangement joins TRBV18 to TRBJ2-7; 8 bases match TRBD1. Germline V lookup: CDR1 KGHSH, CDR2 LQKENI. The length of the CDR3 is 13 residues. J lost 4 bases, V lost 6 bases, and 5 bases had no gene match. The CDR3 bases are TGTGCCAGCTCGGACAGGGTGGTTTACGAGCAGTACTTC. The encoded protein is CASSDRVVYEQYF.

The table lists this clonotype with a few counts. The chain joins TRBV11-2 to TRBJ2-1; 7 positions agree with TRBD2. The CDR3 consists of 17 residues. Trimming cost V 3 bases and J 0 bases; bases outside gene matches: 8. Germline CDR1 SGHAT, CDR2 FQNNGV. In DNA form, the CDR3 reads TGTGCCAGCAGCTTTTTTTTCGGCGGGAGCTCCTACAATGAGCAGTTCTTC. It is translated as CASSFFFGGSSYNEQFF. Combining the CDR3 with reference TRBV11-2 and TRBJ2-1 gives the whole variable domain EAGVAQSPRYKIIEKRQSVAFWCNPISGHATLYWYQQILGQGPKLLIQFQNNGVVDDSQLPKDRFSAERLKGVDSTLKIQPAKLEDSAVYLCASSFFFGGSSYNEQFFGPGTRLTVL.